The clone carrying this TCR beta chain has at least ten counts. The antigen remains unidentified. RNA transcripts yielded amplified TCR beta CDR3 regions. The library came from an HTBI-primed first-round RT-PCR and a second-round multiplex PCR. TCRdb analysed the multiplex PCR reads with MiXCR anew, one entry per CDR3 protein. The table includes about half a million distinct CDR3 sequences, about an eighth detected once. The V gene lost 7 bases and the J gene lost 4 bases, with 16 bases spanning the gap. The CDR3 length is 14 residues. Looked up from germline, CDR1 is SEHNR and CDR2 is FQNEAQ (reference sequence). Patients were diagnosed from clinical symptoms, serum thyroxine, TRAb, thyroid ultrasound and orbital computed tomography. The authors used Ficoll-Paque density gradient centrifugation to separate PBMCs. The input was approximately 10 ml of fresh peripheral blood. The data derive from a study of Graves' ophthalmopathy and Graves' hyperthyroidism.

Study-level points and caveats: Blood repertoires reportedly contained most expanded thyroid clonotypes above 0.001 frequency. At 70.59% sensitivity and 72% to 75% specificity, the model predicted progression of the ophthalmopathy.

Sequenced sample: blood. The TCR sequence derives from a woman in her 30s with Graves' ophthalmopathy. This chain connects TRBV7-9 to TRBJ2-5, with a possible D match to TRBD2 (6 bases). The DNA for the CDR3 is TGTGCCAGCATGCGACTAGAGTGGGTAGAGACCCAGTACTTC. As protein: CASMRLEWVETQYF. Together with reference TRBV7-9 and TRBJ2-5, the CDR3 gives the full variable domain: DTGVSQNPRHKITKRGQNVTFRCDPISEHNRLYWYRQTLGQGPEFLTYFQNEAQLEKSRLLSDRFSAERPKGSFSTLEIQRTEQGDSAMYLCASMRLEWVETQYFGPGTRLLVL.